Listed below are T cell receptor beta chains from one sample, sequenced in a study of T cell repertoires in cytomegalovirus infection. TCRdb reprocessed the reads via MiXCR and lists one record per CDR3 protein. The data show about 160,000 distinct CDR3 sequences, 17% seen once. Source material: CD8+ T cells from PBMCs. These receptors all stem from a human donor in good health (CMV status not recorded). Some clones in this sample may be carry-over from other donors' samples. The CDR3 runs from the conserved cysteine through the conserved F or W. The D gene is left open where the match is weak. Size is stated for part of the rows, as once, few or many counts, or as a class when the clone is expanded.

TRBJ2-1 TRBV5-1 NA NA CASSVGTRTYNEQFF TGCGCCAGCAGCGTGGGGACGAGAACCTACAATGAGCAGTTCTTC
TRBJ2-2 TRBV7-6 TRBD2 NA CASSGPGTSTPGELFF TGTGCCAGCAGCGGTCCCGGGACTAGCACGCCCGGGGAGCTGTTTTTT
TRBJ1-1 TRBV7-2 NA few CASSLGYKAFF TGTGCCAGCAGTTTGGGGTACAAAGCTTTCTTT
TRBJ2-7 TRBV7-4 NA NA CASSRPIPSYEQYF TGTGCCAGCAGCCGACCGATCCCCTCCTACGAGCAGTACTTC
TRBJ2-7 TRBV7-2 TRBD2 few CASSSWTSGAYEQYF TGTGCCAGCAGCTCCTGGACTAGCGGGGCGTACGAGCAGTACTTC
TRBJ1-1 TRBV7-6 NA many CASSVGTVNTEAFF TGTGCCAGCAGCGTCGGGACCGTGAACACTGAAGCTTTCTTT
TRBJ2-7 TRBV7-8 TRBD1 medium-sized CASSPWTGGYEQYF TGTGCCAGCAGCCCATGGACAGGGGGCTACGAGCAGTACTTC
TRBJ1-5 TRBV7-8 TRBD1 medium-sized CASSPDRAGQPQHF TGTGCCAGCAGCCCGGACAGGGCGGGACAGCCCCAGCATTTT
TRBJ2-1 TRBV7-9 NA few CASSPRPPGSYNEQFF TGTGCCAGCAGCCCACGGCCCCCGGGCTCCTACAATGAGCAGTTCTTC
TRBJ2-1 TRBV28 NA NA CASSQLRDNEQFF TGTGCCAGCAGTCAATTGAGGGACAATGAGCAGTTCTTC
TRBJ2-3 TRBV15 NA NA CATGRQDWDTQYF TGTGCCACCGGCCGACAGGATTGGGATACGCAGTATTTT
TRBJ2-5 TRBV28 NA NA CASSLTRAPEYF TGTGCCAGCAGTTTGACAAGGGCACCCGAGTACTTC
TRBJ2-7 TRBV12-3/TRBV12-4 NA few CASLAGGSGKYEQHF TGTGCCAGCCTGGCAGGGGGGAGCGGGAAATACGAGCAGCACTTC
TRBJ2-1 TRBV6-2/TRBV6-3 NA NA CASSPVGHFYNEQFF TGTGCCAGCAGTCCCGTCGGACATTTTTACAATGAGCAGTTCTTC
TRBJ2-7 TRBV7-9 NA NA CASSFKAYEQYF TGTGCCAGCAGCTTTAAAGCCTACGAGCAGTACTTC
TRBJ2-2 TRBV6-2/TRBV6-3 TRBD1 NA CASLSEGARRQTGELFF TGTGCCAGCCTTTCCGAGGGGGCGCGTCGGCAAACCGGGGAGCTGTTTTTT
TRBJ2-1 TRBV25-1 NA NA CASSASRWSYNEQFF TGTGCCAGCAGTGCGTCCCGGTGGTCCTACAATGAGCAGTTCTTC
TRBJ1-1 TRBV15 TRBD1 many CATSRGQGLEAFF TGTGCCACCAGCAGAGGACAGGGGCTTGAAGCTTTCTTT
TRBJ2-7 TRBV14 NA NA CASSQNRAEQYF TGTGCCAGCAGCCAAAACAGGGCCGAGCAGTACTTC
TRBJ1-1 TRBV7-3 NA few CASSLSRNTEAFF TGTGCCAGCAGCCTATCACGGAACACTGAAGCTTTCTTT
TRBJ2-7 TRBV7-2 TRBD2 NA CASSFRTRRFPDEQYF TGTGCCAGCAGCTTCCGGACTAGACGGTTCCCCGACGAGCAGTACTTC
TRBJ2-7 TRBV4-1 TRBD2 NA CASSVLAGTYEQYF TGCGCCAGCAGCGTACTAGCGGGGACCTACGAGCAGTACTTC
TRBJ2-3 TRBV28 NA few CASSLGHETSTDTQYF TGTGCCAGCAGCTTGGGACATGAAACTAGCACAGATACGCAGTATTTT
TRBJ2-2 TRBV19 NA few CATRLGGELFF TGTGCCACCCGGTTGGGCGGGGAGCTGTTTTTT